These 13 T cell receptor beta chains were sequenced from one sample in a study of CD8+CD57+ T cells in acquired aplastic anemia. Patients chosen for sequencing had shown CD8+CD57+ cell expansion by flow cytometry. The use of genomic DNA as template underpinned the TCR beta VDJ and CDR3 profiling. MiXCR was run by TCRdb on the reads, yielding one entry per CDR3 protein. The sample gives more than 95,000 distinct CDR3 sequences, almost 40% of which show up once; about 2.4% is in the top ten. The sequencing sample was made of sorted CD4+, CD8+, or CD8+CD57+ T cells (not recorded which) from PBMCs. The receptor set was obtained from a human donor with aplastic anemia.

This clonotype was observed many times. The rearrangement uses TRBV2 and TRBJ1-3; 7 bases map to TRBD1. Germline CDR1 reads SNHLY; CDR2 reads FYNNEI. This CDR3 region has 17 residues. V dropped 5 bases and J dropped 4; count of bases not matched to a gene: 14. Written as DNA, the CDR3 is TGTGCCAGCAGTAACCAACGCCTAGGGGGCTCGGGAAACACCATATATTTT. Its translation is CASSNQRLGGSGNTIYF. Full variable domain (missing parts from reference TRBV2 and TRBJ1-3): EPEVTQTPSHQVTQMGQEVILRCVPISNHLYFYWYRQILGQKVEFLVSFYNNEISEKSEIFDDQFSVERPDGSNFTLKIRSTKLEDSAMYFCASSNQRLGGSGNTIYFGEGSWLTVV.

Ten or more counts support this clonotype. The chain combines TRBV30 with TRBJ1-2; D possibly corresponds to TRBD1 (5 bases). V was trimmed by 1 base and J by 4 bases, leaving 10 bases between them. CDR3 length: 13 amino acids. Per germline, CDR1 GTSNPN and CDR2 SVGIG (reference sequence). CDR3 sequence: CAWSGDSFYGYTF. In DNA, the CDR3 is TGTGCCTGGAGTGGGGACTCCTTCTATGGCTACACCTTC.

At least ten counts were recorded for this clonotype. V is TRBV13 and J is TRBJ1-6, with D tentatively TRBD1 (5 bases). The CDR3 consists of 15 residues. CDR1 and CDR2 from the germline V gene are PRHDT and FYEKMQ (reference sequence). V lost 1 base and J 9 bases, leaving 13 bases between the germline ends. The CDR3 DNA reads TGTGCCAGCAGCTTAGTAGGGCAGGGCTCTTCACCCCTCCACTTT. Its translation: CASSLVGQGSSPLHF.

V is TRBV2 and J is TRBJ1-1, with 10 bases matching TRBD1. The V gene's germline CDR1 is SNHLY and CDR2 FYNNEI. The trim removed 6 bases at V and 2 bases at J, leaving 3 bases unmatched. The CDR3 consists of 14 residues. Here the CDR3 DNA reads TGTGCCAGCAGCAGGACAGGGGGTAACACTGAAGCTTTCTTT. Encoded protein: CASSRTGGNTEAFF.

This clonotype was counted many times. This chain connects TRBV6-1 to TRBJ2-7; D possibly corresponds to TRBD2 (6 bases). The V gene lost 8 bases and the J gene lost 3 bases, with 20 bases spanning the gap. Germline V CDR1 and CDR2: MNHNS, SASEGT. The CDR3 consists of 15 residues. This CDR3 is CASRRNSRDFYEQYF. The DNA for the CDR3 is TGTGCCAGCCGACGGAACTCCCGGGACTTCTACGAGCAGTACTTC.

The CDR3 here is CSVAGEYQPQHF. In DNA, the CDR3 is TGCAGCGTTGCCGGGGAGTATCAGCCCCAGCATTTT. The chain links TRBV29-1 to TRBJ1-5; D is unclear. V shed 4 bases and J shed 5 bases, with 9 bases lying between them. CDR1 SQVTM and CDR2 ANQGSEA come from the germline V gene. This CDR3 comprises 12 residues. The variable domain in full, with the rest retrieved from reference TRBV29-1 and TRBJ1-5, is SAVISQKPSRDICQRGTSLTIQCQVDSQVTMMFWYRQQPGQSLTLIATANQGSEATYESGFVIDKFPISRPNLTFSTLTVSNMSPEDSSIYLCSVAGEYQPQHFGDGTRLSIL.

There are many counts of this clonotype. The gene calls are TRBV5-1 and TRBJ2-7; D may be TRBD1 (6 bases). V lost 3 bases and J 0 bases, leaving 16 bases between the germline ends. The germline gives CDR1 SGHRS, CDR2 YFSETQ. The CDR3 length is 16 residues. Here the CDR3 reads CASSSTQGLSSYEQYF. For the CDR3, the DNA is TGCGCCAGCAGCTCTACACAGGGTCTCAGCTCCTACGAGCAGTACTTC.

This clonotype was seen ten or more times. This chain connects TRBV7-2 to TRBJ1-2; D remains unclear. The CDR3 loop spans 15 amino acids. Germline CDR1 reads SGHTA; CDR2 reads FQGNSA. V dropped 1 base and J dropped 0 bases, with 9 bases sitting between them. CDR3 nucleotides: TGTGCCAGCAGCTTAGGACTGGGAGCTAACTATGGCTACACCTTC. Its protein product is CASSLGLGANYGYTF.

Of note for this clonotype: A read error is possible here, since a much larger clone lies one base away. This chain connects TRBV5-1 to TRBJ1-3; D is undetermined. CDR1 is SGHRS and CDR2 is YFSETQ in the germline V gene. The CDR3 covers 13 residues. Here the CDR3 reads CAGSSGLPNTIYF. CDR3 nucleotides: TGCGCCGGCAGCTCCGGCTTACCAAACACCATATATTTT.

This clonotype was recorded once. This chain joins TRBV10-3 and TRBJ2-1; D gene unclear. From germline, CDR1 is ENHRY and CDR2 SYGVKD. The CDR3 sequence is 14 residues long. Trimming took off 2 bases at V and 3 bases at J, with 8 bases between the two ends. The CDR3 sequence: CAISELQIYNEQFF. The CDR3 DNA reads as TGTGCCATCAGTGAGCTCCAGATCTACAATGAGCAGTTCTTC.

This chain joins TRBV5-1 and TRBJ2-6; no reliable D call. V lost 0 bases and J 0 bases, leaving 10 bases between the germline ends. Per germline, CDR1 SGHRS and CDR2 YFSETQ. This CDR3 spans 17 amino acids. The chain's CDR3 is CASSLEVGISGANVLTF. As DNA, the CDR3 is TGCGCCAGCAGCTTGGAAGTAGGAATCTCTGGGGCCAACGTCCTGACTTTC. Variable domain in full (rest from reference TRBV5-1 and TRBJ2-6): KAGVTQTPRYLIKTRGQQVTLSCSPISGHRSVSWYQQTPGQGLQFLFEYFSETQRNKGNFPGRFSGRQFSNSRSEMNVSTLELGDSALYLCASSLEVGISGANVLTFGAGSRLTVL.

This CDR3 is CASSSGGQTEAFF. DNA of the CDR3: TGTGCCAGCAGCTCGGGGGGGCAAACTGAAGCTTTCTTT. The chain combines TRBV7-2 with TRBJ1-1, with a weak D call TRBD1 (6 bases). Germline loops: CDR1 SGHTA, CDR2 FQGNSA. V gave up 4 bases and J gave up 5 bases, with 11 bases separating them. This CDR3 has 13 residues.

V and J are TRBV10-2 and TRBJ1-1; tentatively, D is TRBD1 (5 bases). The germline V gene has CDR1 WSHSY and CDR2 SAAADI. V lost 5 bases and J lost 3, with 10 bases in between. The CDR3 is 13 amino acids. The CDR3 loop reads CASSLTEYTEAFF. The CDR3, as DNA: TGCGCCAGCAGTTTGACAGAGTACACTGAAGCTTTCTTT.